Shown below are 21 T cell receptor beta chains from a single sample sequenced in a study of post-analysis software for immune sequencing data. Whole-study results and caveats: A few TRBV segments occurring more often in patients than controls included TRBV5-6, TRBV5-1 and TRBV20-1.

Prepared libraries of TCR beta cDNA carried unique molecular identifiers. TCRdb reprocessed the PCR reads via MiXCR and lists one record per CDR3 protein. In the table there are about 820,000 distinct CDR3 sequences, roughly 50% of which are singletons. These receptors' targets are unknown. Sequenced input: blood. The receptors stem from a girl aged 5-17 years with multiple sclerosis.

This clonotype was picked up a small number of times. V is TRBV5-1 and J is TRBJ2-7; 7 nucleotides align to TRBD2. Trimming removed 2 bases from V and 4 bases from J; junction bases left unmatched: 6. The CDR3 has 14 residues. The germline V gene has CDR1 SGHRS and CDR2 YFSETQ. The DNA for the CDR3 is TGCGCCAGCAGCTTTAAGACTAGCATTTACGAGCAGTACTTC. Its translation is CASSFKTSIYEQYF.

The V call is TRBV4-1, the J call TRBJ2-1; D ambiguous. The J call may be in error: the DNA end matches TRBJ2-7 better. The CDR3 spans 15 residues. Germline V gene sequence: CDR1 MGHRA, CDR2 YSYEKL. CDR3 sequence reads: CASSLRYLPYNEQYF. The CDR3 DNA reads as TGCGCCAGCAGCCTCCGATACCTTCCCTACAATGAGCAGTACTTC.

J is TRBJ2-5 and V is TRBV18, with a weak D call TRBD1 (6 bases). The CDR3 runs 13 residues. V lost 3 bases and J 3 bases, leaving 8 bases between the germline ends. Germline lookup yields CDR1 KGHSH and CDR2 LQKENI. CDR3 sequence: CASSPTGKETQYF. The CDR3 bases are TGTGCCAGCTCACCGACAGGAAAAGAGACCCAGTACTTC. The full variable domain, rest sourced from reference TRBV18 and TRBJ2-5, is NAGVMQNPRHLVRRRGQEARLRCSPMKGHSHVYWYRQLPEEGLKFMVYLQKENIIDESGMPKERFSAEFPKEGPSILRIQQVVRGDSAAYFCASSPTGKETQYFGPGTRLLVL.

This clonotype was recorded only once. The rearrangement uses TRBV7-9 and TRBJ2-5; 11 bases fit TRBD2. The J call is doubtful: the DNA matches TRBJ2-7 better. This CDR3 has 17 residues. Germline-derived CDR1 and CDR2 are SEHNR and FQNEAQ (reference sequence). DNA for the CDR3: TGTGCCAGCAGCAGTTTACTAGCGGGAGTAGGTCCTAGCGAGCAGTACTTC. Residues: CASSSLLAGVGPSEQYF.

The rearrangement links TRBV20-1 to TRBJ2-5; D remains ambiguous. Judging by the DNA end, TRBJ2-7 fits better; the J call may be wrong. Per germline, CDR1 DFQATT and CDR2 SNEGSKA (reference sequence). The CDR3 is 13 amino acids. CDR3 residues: CSARLFTFYEQYF. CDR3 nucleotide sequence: TGCAGTGCCCGACTCTTCACTTTTTACGAGCAGTACTTC.

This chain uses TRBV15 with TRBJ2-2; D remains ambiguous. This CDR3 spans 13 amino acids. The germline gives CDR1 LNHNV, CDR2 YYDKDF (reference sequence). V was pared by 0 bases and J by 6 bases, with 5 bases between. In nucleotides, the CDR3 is TGTGCCACCAGCAGAGATCCCCCCGGGGAGCTGTTTTTT. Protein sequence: CATSRDPPGELFF.

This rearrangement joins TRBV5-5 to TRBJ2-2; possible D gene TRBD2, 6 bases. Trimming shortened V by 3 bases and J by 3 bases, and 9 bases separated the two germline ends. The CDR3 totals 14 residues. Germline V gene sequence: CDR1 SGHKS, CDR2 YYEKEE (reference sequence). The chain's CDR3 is CASSWGRHTGELFF. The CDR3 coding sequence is TGTGCCAGCAGCTGGGGGAGGCACACCGGGGAGCTGTTTTTT.

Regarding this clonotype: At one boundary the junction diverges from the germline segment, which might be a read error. The CDR3 reads CASSEYGGRYEQYF. The CDR3 DNA reads TGTGCCAGCAGCGAATACGGGGGACGCTACGAGCAGTACTTC. V is TRBV25-1 and J is TRBJ2-4, with D possibly being TRBD2 (6 bases). The J call may be wrong; the DNA end is better matched by TRBJ2-7. There are 14 residues in the CDR3. Germline loops: CDR1 MGHDK, CDR2 SYGVNS.

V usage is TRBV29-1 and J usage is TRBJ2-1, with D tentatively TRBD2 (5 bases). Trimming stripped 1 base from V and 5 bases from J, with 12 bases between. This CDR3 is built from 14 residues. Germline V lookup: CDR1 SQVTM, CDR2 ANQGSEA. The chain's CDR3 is CSVEVGRVNNEQFF. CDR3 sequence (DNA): TGCAGCGTTGAAGTAGGGAGAGTTAACAATGAGCAGTTCTTC.

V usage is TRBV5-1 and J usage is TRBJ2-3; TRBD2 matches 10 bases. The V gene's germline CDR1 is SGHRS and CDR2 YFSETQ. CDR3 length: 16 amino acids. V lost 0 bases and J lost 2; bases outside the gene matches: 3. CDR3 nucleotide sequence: TGCGCCAGCAGCTTGGGGACTAGCGGTTTCACAGATACGCAGTATTTT. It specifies CASSLGTSGFTDTQYF.

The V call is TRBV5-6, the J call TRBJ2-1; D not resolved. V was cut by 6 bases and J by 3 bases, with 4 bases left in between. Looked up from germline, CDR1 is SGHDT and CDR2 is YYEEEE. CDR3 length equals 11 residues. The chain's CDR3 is CASNVYNEQFF. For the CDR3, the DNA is TGTGCCAGCAACGTCTACAATGAGCAGTTCTTC.

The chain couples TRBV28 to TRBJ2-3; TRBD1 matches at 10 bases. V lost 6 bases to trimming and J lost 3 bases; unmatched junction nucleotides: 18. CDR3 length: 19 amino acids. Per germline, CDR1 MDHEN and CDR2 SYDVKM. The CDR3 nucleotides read TGTGCCAGCAGGGGGACCCTCGGGACAGGGGACCGAGGAACAGATACGCAGTATTTT. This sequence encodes CASRGTLGTGDRGTDTQYF.

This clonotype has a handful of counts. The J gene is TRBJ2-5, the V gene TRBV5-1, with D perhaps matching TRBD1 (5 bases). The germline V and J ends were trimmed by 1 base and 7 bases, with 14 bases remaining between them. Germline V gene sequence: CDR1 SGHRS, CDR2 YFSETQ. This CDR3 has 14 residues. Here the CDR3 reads CASSLRQGGGTQYF. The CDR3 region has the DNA TGCGCCAGCAGCTTGCGGCAGGGCGGTGGGACCCAGTACTTC.

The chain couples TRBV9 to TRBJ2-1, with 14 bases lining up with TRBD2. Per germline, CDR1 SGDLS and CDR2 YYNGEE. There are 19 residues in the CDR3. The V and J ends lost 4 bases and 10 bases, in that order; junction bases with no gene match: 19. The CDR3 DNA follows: TGTGCCAGCAGCATAGCGGGACTAGCGGGGGCCAGGGGTACAAGAGAGCAGTTCTTC. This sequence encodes CASSIAGLAGARGTREQFF.

The CDR3 region has the DNA TGCAGCGTTGAAGGTCCGGGGAGGTCCTACGAGCAGTACTTC. It yields the protein CSVEGPGRSYEQYF. This rearrangement joins TRBV29-1 to TRBJ2-7, with a possible D match to TRBD2 (6 bases). The germline CDR1 and CDR2 sequences are SQVTM and ANQGSEA. Trimming pared 1 base from V and 1 base from J, leaving 11 bases between. The length of the CDR3 is 14 residues.

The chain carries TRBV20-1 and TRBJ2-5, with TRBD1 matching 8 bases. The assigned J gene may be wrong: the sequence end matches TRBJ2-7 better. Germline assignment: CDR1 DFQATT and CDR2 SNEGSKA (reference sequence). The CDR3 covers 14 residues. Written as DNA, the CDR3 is TGCAGTGCTCCTCTACAGGGGGTCACCTACGAGCAGTACTTC. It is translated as CSAPLQGVTYEQYF.

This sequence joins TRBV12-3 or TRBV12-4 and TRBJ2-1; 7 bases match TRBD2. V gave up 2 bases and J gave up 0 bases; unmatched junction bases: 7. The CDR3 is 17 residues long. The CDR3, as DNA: TGTGCCAGCAGTTTATCGGCTAGCGGTCACTCCTACAATGAGCAGTTCTTC. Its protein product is CASSLSASGHSYNEQFF.

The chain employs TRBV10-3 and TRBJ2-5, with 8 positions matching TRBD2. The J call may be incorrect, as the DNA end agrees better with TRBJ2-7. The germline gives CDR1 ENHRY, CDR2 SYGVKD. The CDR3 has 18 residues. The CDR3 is CAISFREPKLAASYEQYF. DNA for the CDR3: TGTGCCATCAGTTTCCGGGAACCGAAACTAGCGGCTAGCTACGAGCAGTACTTC.

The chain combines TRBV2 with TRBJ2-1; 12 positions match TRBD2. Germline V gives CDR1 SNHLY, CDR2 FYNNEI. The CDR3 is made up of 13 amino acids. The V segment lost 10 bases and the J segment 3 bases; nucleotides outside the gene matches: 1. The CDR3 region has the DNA TGTGCCATGACTAGCGGGGGCTACAATGAGCAGTTCTTC. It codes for CAMTSGGYNEQFF.

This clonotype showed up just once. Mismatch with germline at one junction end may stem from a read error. The CDR3: CASSSGTGSTQPQHF. The DNA for the CDR3 is TGTGCCAGCAGTTCAGGGACAGGGAGCACTCAGCCCCAGCATTTT. J is TRBJ1-5 and V is TRBV6-2 or TRBV6-3; 9 nucleotides match TRBD1. The CDR3 has 15 amino acids. CDR1 and CDR2 from the germline V gene are MNHEY and SVGEGT.

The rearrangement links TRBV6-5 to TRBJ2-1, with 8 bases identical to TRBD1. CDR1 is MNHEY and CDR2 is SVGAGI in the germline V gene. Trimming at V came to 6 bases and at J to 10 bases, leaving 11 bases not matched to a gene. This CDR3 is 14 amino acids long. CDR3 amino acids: CASSPGTGAREQFF. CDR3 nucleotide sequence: TGTGCCAGCAGCCCCGGGACAGGTGCGAGGGAGCAGTTCTTC.